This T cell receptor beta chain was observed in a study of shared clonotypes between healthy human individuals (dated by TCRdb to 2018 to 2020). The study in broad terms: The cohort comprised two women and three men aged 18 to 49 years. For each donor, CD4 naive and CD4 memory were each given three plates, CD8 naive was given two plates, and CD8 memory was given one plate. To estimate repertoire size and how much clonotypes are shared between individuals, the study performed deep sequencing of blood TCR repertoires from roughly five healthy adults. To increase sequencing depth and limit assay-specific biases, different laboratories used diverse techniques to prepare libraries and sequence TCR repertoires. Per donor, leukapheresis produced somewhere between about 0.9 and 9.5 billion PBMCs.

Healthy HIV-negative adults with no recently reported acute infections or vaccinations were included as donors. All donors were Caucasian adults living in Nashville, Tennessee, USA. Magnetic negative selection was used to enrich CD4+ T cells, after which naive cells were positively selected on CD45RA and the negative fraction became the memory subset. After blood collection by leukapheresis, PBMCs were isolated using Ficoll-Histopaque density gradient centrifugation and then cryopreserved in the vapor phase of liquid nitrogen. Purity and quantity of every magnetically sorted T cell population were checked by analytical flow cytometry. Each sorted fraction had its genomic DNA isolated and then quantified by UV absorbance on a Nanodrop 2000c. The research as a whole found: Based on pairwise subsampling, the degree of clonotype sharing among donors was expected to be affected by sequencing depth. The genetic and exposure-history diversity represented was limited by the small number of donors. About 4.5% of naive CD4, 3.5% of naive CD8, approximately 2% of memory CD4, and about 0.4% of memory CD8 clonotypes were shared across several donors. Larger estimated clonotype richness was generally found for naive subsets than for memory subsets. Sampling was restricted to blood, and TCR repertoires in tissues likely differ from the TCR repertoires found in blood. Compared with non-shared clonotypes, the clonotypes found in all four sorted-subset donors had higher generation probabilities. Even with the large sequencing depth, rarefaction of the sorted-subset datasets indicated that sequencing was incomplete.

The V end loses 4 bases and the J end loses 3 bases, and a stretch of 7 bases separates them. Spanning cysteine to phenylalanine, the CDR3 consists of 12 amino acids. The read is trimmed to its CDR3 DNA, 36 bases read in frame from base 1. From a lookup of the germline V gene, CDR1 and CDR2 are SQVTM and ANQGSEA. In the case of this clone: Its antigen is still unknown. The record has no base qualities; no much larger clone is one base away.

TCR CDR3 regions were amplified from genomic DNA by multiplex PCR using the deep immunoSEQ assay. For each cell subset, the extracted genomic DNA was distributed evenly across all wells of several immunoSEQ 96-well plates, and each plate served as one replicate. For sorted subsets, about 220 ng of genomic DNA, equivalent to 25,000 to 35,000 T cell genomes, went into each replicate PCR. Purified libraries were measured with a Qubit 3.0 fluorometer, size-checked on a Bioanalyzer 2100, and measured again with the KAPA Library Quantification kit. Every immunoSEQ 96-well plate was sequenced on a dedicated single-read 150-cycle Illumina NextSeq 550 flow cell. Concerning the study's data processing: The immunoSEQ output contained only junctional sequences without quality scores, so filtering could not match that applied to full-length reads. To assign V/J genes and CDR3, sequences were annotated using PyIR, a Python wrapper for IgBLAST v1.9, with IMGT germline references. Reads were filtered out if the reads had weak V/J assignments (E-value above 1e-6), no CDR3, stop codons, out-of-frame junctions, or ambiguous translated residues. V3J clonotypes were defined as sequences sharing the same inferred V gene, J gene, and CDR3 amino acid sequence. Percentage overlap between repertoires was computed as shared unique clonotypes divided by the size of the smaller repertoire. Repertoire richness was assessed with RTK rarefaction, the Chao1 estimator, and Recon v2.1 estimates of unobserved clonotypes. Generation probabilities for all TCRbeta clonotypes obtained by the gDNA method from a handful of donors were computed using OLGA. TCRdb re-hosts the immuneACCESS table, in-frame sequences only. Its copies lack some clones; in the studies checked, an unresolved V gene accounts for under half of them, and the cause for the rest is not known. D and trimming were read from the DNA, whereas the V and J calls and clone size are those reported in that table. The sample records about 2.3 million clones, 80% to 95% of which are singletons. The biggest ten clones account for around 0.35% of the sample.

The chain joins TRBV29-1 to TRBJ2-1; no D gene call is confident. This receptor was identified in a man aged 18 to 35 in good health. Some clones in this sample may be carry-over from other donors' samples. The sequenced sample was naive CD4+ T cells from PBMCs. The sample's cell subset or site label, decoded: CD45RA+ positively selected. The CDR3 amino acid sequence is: CSVGRVYNEQFF. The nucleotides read TGCAGCGTTGGACGGGTCTACAATGAGCAGTTCTTC.